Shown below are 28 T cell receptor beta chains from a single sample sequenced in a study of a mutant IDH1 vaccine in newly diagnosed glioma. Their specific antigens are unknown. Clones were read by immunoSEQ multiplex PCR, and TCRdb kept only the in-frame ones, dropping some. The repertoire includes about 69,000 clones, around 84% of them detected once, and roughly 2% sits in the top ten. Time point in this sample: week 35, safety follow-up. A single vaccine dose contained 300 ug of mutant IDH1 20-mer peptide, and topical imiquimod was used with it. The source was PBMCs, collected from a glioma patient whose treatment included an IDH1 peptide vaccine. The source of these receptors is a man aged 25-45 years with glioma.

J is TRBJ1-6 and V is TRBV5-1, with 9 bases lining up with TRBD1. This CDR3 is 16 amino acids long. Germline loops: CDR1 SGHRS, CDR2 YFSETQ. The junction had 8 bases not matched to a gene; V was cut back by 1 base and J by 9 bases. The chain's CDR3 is CASSLNTGQGTSPLHF. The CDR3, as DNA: TGCGCCAGCAGCTTGAACACGGGACAGGGAACTTCACCCCTCCACTTT.

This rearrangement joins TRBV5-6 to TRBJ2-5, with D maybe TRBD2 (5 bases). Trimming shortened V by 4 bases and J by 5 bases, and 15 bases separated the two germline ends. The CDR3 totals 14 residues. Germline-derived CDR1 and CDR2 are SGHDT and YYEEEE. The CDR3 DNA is TGTGCCAGCAGCGGAGGAGCAGGTGCGGAGACCCAGTACTTC. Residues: CASSGGAGAETQYF.

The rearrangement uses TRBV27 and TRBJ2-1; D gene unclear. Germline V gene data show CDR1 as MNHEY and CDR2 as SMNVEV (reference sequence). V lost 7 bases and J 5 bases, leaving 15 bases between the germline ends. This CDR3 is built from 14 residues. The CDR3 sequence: CASKLGQINNEQFF. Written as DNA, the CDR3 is TGTGCCAGCAAACTTGGGCAGATTAACAATGAGCAGTTCTTC.

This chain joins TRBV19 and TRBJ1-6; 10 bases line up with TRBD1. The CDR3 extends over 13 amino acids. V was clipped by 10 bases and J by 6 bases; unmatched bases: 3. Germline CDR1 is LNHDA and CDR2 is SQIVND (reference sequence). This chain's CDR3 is CATGDRGNSPLHF. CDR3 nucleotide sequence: TGTGCCACCGGGGACAGGGGTAATTCACCCCTCCACTTT.

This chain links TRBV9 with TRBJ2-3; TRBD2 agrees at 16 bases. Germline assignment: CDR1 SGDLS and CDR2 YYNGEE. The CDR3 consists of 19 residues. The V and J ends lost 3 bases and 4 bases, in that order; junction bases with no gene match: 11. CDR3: CASSAPGTSGRALPDTQYF. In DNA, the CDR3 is TGTGCCAGCAGCGCCCCCGGGACTAGCGGGAGGGCCCTTCCAGATACGCAGTATTTT.

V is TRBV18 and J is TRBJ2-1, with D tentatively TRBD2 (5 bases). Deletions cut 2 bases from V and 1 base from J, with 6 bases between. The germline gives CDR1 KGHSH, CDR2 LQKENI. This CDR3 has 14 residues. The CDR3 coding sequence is TGTGCCAGCTCACCAACGGGATCCTACAATGAGCAGTTCTTC. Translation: CASSPTGSYNEQFF. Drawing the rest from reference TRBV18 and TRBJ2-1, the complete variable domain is NAGVMQNPRHLVRRRGQEARLRCSPMKGHSHVYWYRQLPEEGLKFMVYLQKENIIDESGMPKERFSAEFPKEGPSILRIQQVVRGDSAAYFCASSPTGSYNEQFFGPGTRLTVL.

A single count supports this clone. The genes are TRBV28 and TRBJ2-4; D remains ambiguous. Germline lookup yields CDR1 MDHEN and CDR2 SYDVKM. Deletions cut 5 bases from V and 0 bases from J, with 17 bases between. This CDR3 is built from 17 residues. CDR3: CASSQAHLTLAKNIQYF. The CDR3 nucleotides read TGTGCCAGCAGTCAGGCTCACCTAACCCTAGCCAAAAACATTCAGTACTTC.

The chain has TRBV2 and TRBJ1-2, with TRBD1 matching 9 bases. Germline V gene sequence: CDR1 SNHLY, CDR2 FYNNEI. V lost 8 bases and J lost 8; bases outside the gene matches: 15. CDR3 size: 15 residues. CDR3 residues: CASGILGQGGEGYTF. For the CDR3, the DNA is TGTGCCAGCGGTATCTTGGGACAGGGCGGAGAAGGCTACACCTTC.

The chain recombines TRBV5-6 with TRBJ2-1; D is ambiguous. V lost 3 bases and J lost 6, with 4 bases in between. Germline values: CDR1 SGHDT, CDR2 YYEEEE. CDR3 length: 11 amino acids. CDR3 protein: CASSWSNEQFF. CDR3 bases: TGTGCCAGCAGCTGGAGCAATGAGCAGTTCTTC.

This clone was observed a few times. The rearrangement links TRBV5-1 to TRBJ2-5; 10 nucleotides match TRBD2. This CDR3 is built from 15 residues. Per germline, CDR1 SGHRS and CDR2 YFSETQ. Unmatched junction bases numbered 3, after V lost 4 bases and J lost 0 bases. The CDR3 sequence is CASSATSGYQETQYF. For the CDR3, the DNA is TGCGCCAGCAGCGCGACTAGCGGGTACCAAGAGACCCAGTACTTC.

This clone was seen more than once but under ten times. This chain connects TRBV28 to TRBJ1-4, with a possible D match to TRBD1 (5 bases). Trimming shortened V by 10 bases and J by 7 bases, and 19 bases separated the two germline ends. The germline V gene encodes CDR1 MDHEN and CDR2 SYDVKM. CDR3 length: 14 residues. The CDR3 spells CATSRGDRSEKLFF. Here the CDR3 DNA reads TGTGCCACCTCCCGGGGGGATCGCTCTGAAAAACTGTTTTTT.

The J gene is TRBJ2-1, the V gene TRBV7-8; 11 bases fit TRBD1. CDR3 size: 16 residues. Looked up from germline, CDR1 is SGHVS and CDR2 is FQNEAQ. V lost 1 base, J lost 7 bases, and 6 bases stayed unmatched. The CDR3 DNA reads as TGTGCCAGCAGCTTAGGGGCCGGGACAGGGGGGAATGAGCAGTTCTTC. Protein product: CASSLGAGTGGNEQFF.

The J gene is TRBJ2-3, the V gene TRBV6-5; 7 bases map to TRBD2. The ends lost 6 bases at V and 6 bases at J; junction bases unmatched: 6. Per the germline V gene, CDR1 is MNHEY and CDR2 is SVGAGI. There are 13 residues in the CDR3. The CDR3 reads CASRPGGADTQYF. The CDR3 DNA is TGTGCCAGCAGACCGGGGGGTGCGGATACGCAGTATTTT.

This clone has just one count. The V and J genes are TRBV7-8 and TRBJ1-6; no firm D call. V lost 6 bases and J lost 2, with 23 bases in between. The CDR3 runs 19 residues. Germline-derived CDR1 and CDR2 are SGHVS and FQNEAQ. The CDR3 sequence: CASSLATQRLRTYNSPLHF. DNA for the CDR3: TGTGCCAGCAGTCTAGCCACTCAAAGACTTCGTACCTATAATTCACCCCTCCACTTT.

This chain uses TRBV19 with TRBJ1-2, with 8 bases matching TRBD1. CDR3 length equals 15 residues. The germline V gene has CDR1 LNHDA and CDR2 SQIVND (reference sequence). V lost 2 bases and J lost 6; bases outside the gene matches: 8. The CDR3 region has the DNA TGTGCCAGTAGTATATCCGGCACAGGGGGAAATGGCTACACCTTC. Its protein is CASSISGTGGNGYTF. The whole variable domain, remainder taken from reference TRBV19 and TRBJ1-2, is DGGITQSPKYLFRKEGQNVTLSCEQNLNHDAMYWYRQDPGQGLRLIYYSQIVNDFQKGDIAEGYSVSREKKESFPLTVTSAQKNPTAFYLCASSISGTGGNGYTFGSGTRLTVV.

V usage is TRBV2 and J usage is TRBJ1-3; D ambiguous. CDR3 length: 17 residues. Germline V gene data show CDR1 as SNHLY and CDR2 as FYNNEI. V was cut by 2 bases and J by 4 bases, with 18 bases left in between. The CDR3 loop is CASSEWAPRVSGNTIYF. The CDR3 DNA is TGTGCCAGCAGTGAATGGGCGCCTCGGGTATCGGGAAACACCATATATTTT.

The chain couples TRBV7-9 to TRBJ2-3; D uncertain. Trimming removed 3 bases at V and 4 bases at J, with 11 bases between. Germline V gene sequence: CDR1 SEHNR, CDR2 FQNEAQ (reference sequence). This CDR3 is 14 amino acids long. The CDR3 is CASSFRRLPDTQYF. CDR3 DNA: TGTGCCAGCAGCTTTCGCCGTCTCCCAGATACGCAGTATTTT. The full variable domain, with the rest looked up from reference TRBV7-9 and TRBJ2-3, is DTGVSQNPRHKITKRGQNVTFRCDPISEHNRLYWYRQTLGQGPEFLTYFQNEAQLEKSRLLSDRFSAERPKGSFSTLEIQRTEQGDSAMYLCASSFRRLPDTQYFGPGTRLTVL.

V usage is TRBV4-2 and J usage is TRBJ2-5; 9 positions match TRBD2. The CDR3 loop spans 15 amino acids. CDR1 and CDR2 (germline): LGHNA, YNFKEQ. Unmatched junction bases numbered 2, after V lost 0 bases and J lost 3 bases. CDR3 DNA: TGTGCCAGCAGCCAAGATCCTAGCGGGGAAGAGACCCAGTACTTC. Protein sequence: CASSQDPSGEETQYF.

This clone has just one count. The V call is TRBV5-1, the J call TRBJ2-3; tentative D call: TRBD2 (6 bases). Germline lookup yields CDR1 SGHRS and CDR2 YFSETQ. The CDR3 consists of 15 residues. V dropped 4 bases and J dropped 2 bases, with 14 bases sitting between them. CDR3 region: CASSPRTGLTDTQYF. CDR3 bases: TGCGCCAGCAGCCCTAGGACGGGACTCACAGATACGCAGTATTTT.

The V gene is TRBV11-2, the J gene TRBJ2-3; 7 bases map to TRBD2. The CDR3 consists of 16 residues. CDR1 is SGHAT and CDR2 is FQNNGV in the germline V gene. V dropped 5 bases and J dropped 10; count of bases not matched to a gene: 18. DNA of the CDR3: TGTGCCAGCAGCCCCGTGGGGGGGATCTCCAGGGTGGCGCAGTATTTT. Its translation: CASSPVGGISRVAQYF.

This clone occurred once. DNA for the CDR3: TGTGCCAGCTCACCAAAGAAGGCAGCCGGATACAATGAGCAGTTCTTC. Amino acids: CASSPKKAAGYNEQFF. The chain combines TRBV18 with TRBJ2-1; no clear D gene. Per germline, CDR1 KGHSH and CDR2 LQKENI. The CDR3 consists of 16 residues. V dropped 2 bases and J dropped 4 bases, with 15 bases sitting between them.

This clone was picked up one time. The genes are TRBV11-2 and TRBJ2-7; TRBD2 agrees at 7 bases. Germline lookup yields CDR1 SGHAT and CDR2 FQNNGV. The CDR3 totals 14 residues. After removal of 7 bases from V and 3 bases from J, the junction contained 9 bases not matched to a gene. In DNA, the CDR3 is TGTGCCAGCATTAACGGGAGCGGGGTCTACGAGCAGTACTTC. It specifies CASINGSGVYEQYF.

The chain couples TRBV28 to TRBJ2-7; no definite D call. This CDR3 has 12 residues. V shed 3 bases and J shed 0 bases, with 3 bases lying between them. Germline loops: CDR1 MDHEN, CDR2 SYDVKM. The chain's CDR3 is CASSFYSYEQYF. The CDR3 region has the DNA TGTGCCAGCAGTTTCTACTCCTACGAGCAGTACTTC.

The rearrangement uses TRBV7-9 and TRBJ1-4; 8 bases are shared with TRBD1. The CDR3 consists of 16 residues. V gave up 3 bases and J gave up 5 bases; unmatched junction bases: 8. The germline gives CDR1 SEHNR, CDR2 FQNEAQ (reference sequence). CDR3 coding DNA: TGTGCCAGCAGCTTTAGTCGGACAGGGAAAAATGAAAAACTGTTTTTT. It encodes CASSFSRTGKNEKLFF. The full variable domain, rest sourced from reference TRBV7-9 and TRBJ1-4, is DTGVSQNPRHKITKRGQNVTFRCDPISEHNRLYWYRQTLGQGPEFLTYFQNEAQLEKSRLLSDRFSAERPKGSFSTLEIQRTEQGDSAMYLCASSFSRTGKNEKLFFGSGTQLSVL.

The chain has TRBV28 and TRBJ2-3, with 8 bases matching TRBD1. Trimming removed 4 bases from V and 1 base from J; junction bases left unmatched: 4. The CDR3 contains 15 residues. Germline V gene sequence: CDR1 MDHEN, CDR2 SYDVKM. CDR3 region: CASSSGQGGTDTQYF. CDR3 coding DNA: TGTGCCAGCAGTTCCGGACAGGGCGGCACAGATACGCAGTATTTT.

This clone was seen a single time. CDR3 DNA: TGTGCCAGCAGTGACAGGGAAAACAATCAGCCCCAGCATTTT. It specifies CASSDRENNQPQHF. The chain recombines TRBV2 with TRBJ1-5; the D gene is possibly TRBD1 (5 bases). The germline V gene has CDR1 SNHLY and CDR2 FYNNEI. Trimming left V 3 bases short and J 3 bases short, with 9 bases between. The CDR3 loop spans 14 amino acids. The full variable domain, in which reference TRBV2 and TRBJ1-5 provide the parts outside the CDR3, is EPEVTQTPSHQVTQMGQEVILRCVPISNHLYFYWYRQILGQKVEFLVSFYNNEISEKSEIFDDQFSVERPDGSNFTLKIRSTKLEDSAMYFCASSDRENNQPQHFGDGTRLSIL.

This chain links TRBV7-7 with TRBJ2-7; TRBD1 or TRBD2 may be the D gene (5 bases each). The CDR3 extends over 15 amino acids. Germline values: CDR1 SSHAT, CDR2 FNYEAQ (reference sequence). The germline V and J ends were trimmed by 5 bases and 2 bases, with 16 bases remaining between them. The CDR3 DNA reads TGTGCCAGCAGCATCCGGCAGGGAGCTCCCTACGAGCAGTACTTC. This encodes CASSIRQGAPYEQYF.

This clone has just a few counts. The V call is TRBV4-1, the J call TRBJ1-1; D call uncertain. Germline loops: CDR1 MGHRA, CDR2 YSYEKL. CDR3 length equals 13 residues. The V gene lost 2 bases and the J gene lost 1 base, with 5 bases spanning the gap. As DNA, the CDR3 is TGCGCCAGCAGCCAACGGAAGAACACTGAAGCTTTCTTT. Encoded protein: CASSQRKNTEAFF.